Listed below are T cell receptor beta chains from one sample, sequenced in a study of blood T cell repertoires in COVID-19. The assay was immunoSEQ multiplex PCR, and TCRdb's table has in-frame clones only and misses some. This sample carries 170,000 or so clones, over 80% of them seen once, and the ten largest clones take around 7%. Specimen: peripheral blood. The receptors were sampled from a woman aged 40 to 55 with COVID-19, enrolled during active disease. The CDR3 runs from the conserved cysteine through the conserved F or W. The D gene is left open where the match is weak. Clone size is stated in some rows and not others, as once, few, many or a class when expanded.

>few|NA|TRBJ1-2|TRBV29-1
CSATGANYGYTF
TGCAGTGCCACGGGTGCTAACTATGGCTACACCTTC
>NA|NA|TRBJ1-6|TRBV7-8
CASSFPGDNSPLHF
TGTGCCAGCAGCTTCCCAGGGGATAATTCACCCCTCCACTTT
>NA|TRBD1|TRBJ1-2|TRBV6-5
CASSYGDRESSGYTF
TGTGCCAGCAGTTACGGGGACAGGGAGTCGAGTGGCTACACCTTC
>NA|NA|TRBJ2-7|TRBV6-5
CASQERGSSYEQYF
TGTGCCAGCCAAGAAAGGGGGAGCTCCTACGAGCAGTACTTC
>NA|NA|TRBJ1-1|TRBV28
CASSFRLLRTEAFF
TGTGCCAGCAGTTTCCGGCTCCTGAGGACTGAAGCTTTCTTT
>NA|TRBD2|TRBJ2-5|TRBV27
CASSRLAEETQYF
TGTGCCAGCAGTCGACTAGCCGAAGAGACCCAGTACTTC
>NA|NA|TRBJ1-2|TRBV9
CASTGAPYGYTF
TGTGCCAGCACAGGGGCGCCCTATGGCTACACCTTC
>NA|NA|TRBJ1-2|TRBV6-1
CASSDTTGGYTF
TGTGCCAGCAGTGATACTACTGGTGGCTACACCTTC
>few|NA|TRBJ1-1|TRBV11-2
CASNVQGLNTEAFF
TGTGCCAGCAACGTTCAGGGATTGAACACTGAAGCTTTCTTT
>NA|TRBD2|TRBJ2-1|TRBV29-1
CSVVLGGNTKNEQFF
TGCAGCGTTGTGCTCGGGGGGAACACCAAGAATGAGCAGTTCTTC
>NA|NA|TRBJ1-5|TRBV6-5
CASRPLQGSNQPQHF
TGTGCCAGCAGACCCCTACAGGGTAGCAATCAGCCCCAGCATTTT
>NA|NA|TRBJ2-7|TRBV24-1
CATSDPGRGKSYEQYF
TGTGCCACCAGTGACCCCGGCAGGGGCAAATCCTACGAGCAGTACTTC
>NA|TRBD2|TRBJ2-1|TRBV7-7
CASSQTSGSGYNEQFF
TGTGCTAGCAGCCAAACTAGCGGGAGCGGCTACAATGAGCAGTTCTTC
>once|NA|TRBJ1-5|TRBV28
CASTSLEGGGSNQPQHF
TGTGCCAGCACCTCATTGGAGGGAGGGGGTAGCAATCAGCCCCAGCATTTT
>NA|TRBD2|TRBJ2-5|TRBV3-1/TRBV3-2
CASSHPLGLAIAETQYF
TGTGCCAGCAGCCACCCACTAGGACTAGCGATTGCAGAGACCCAGTACTTC
>NA|NA|TRBJ2-1|TRBV6-5
CASSYWGGYNEQFF
TGTGCCAGCAGTTACTGGGGAGGTTACAATGAGCAGTTCTTC
>NA|NA|TRBJ1-1|TRBV5-6
CASSLEVRGSGTEAFF
TGTGCCAGCAGCTTGGAGGTCCGGGGGAGCGGCACTGAAGCTTTCTTT
>NA|NA|TRBJ2-7|TRBV11-2
CASSLVMTVQPQYF
TGTGCCAGCAGCTTAGTTATGACAGTCCAGCCGCAGTACTTC
>NA|NA|TRBJ1-5|TRBV5-1
CASSLAWGHQPQHF
TGCGCCAGCAGCTTGGCCTGGGGCCATCAGCCCCAGCATTTT
>NA|NA|TRBJ1-2|TRBV5-4
CASSLPKQGIGKLGYTF
TGTGCCAGCAGCCTACCAAAACAGGGAATTGGTAAATTAGGCTACACCTTC
>NA|NA|TRBJ1-1|TRBV5-1
CASSLSHGMSTEAFF
TGCGCCAGCAGCTTGTCGCACGGTATGAGTACTGAAGCTTTCTTT
>once|NA|TRBJ1-4|TRBV6-5
CASSGTIDEKLFF
TGTGCCAGCAGCGGGACAATCGATGAAAAACTGTTTTTT
>NA|TRBD1|TRBJ1-2|TRBV5-6
CASSFGGQDNYGYTF
TGTGCCAGCAGCTTTGGGGGACAGGACAACTATGGCTACACCTTC
>NA|NA|TRBJ1-3|TRBV5-1
CASSLTRGGSGPGNTIYF
TGCGCCAGCAGCCTCACTCGTGGGGGGAGCGGTCCTGGAAACACCATATATTTT
>once|NA|TRBJ1-5|TRBV7-8
CASSLYSRGNQPQHF
TGTGCCAGCAGCTTATACAGCCGAGGGAATCAGCCCCAGCATTTT
>NA|NA|TRBJ2-3|TRBV24-1
CATSDPMTLGADTQYF
TGTGCCACCAGTGATCCTATGACCCTGGGAGCAGATACGCAGTATTTT
>NA|TRBD1|TRBJ2-4|TRBV7-9
CASSREGYRDRGSKNIQYF
TGTGCCAGCAGTCGGGAGGGCTACCGGGACAGGGGATCCAAAAACATTCAGTACTTC
>once|NA|TRBJ1-4|TRBV19
CASSVRAPATNEKLFF
TGTGCCAGTAGTGTCAGGGCGCCAGCAACTAATGAAAAACTGTTTTTT
>NA|TRBD1|TRBJ1-2|TRBV7-3
CASSSSRDSMYGYTF
TGTGCCAGCAGCTCGTCCCGGGACAGCATGTATGGCTACACCTTC
>few|TRBD1|TRBJ2-2|TRBV28
CASSFSTGMNTGELFF
TGTGCCAGCAGTTTCTCGACAGGGATGAACACCGGGGAGCTGTTTTTT
>NA|TRBD1|TRBJ1-1|TRBV6-4
CASSDSMTGGRFEAFF
TGTGCCAGCAGTGACTCGATGACAGGGGGCCGATTTGAAGCTTTCTTT
>NA|TRBD1|TRBJ1-1|TRBV25-1
CASSEAGGLNTEAFF
TGTGCCAGCAGTGAGGCAGGGGGATTGAACACTGAAGCTTTCTTT
>NA|NA|TRBJ1-5|TRBV5-1
CASSAGDYSNQPQHF
TGCGCCAGCAGCGCCGGTGACTATAGCAATCAGCCCCAGCATTTT
>NA|NA|TRBJ1-5|TRBV11-3
CASSQQTLYFQPQHF
TGTGCCAGCAGCCAACAGACACTTTACTTTCAGCCCCAGCATTTT
>NA|TRBD2|TRBJ2-1|TRBV6-6
CASSPFGRALAGGHEQFF
TGTGCCAGCAGTCCCTTTGGCAGGGCGCTAGCGGGAGGCCATGAGCAGTTCTTC
>NA|TRBD1|TRBJ1-4|TRBV5-5
CASSLYRGANEKLFF
TGTGCCAGCAGTCTATACAGGGGAGCGAATGAAAAACTGTTTTTT
>NA|NA|TRBJ1-5|TRBV16
CASSQPIGGNQPQHF
TGTGCCAGCAGCCAACCGATCGGAGGCAATCAGCCCCAGCATTTT
>NA|TRBD1|TRBJ2-7|TRBV5-1
CASSLGQGVFLDEQYF
TGCGCCAGCAGCTTAGGACAGGGGGTTTTTCTGGACGAGCAGTACTTC
>NA|TRBD1|TRBJ2-3|TRBV5-4
CASSFVTGLDTQYF
TGTGCCAGCAGCTTTGTGACAGGGTTGGATACGCAGTATTTT
>NA|TRBD1|TRBJ2-3|TRBV14
CASSQTPATGKTQYF
TGTGCCAGCAGCCAAACCCCTGCGACAGGGAAGACGCAGTATTTT
>NA|NA|TRBJ2-2|TRBV6-4
CASSDSPLAVSNTGELFF
TGTGCCAGCAGTGACTCTCCGTTAGCGGTCTCGAACACCGGGGAGCTGTTTTTT
>NA|NA|TRBJ1-2|TRBV7-3
CASSFLGRSGLTGSDSGYTF
TGTGCCAGCAGCTTTCTCGGCCGTTCTGGGTTGACGGGCTCGGACTCGGGCTACACCTTC
>NA|NA|TRBJ2-3|TRBV4-1
CASSHGSGDWGDTQYF
TGCGCCAGCAGCCATGGGAGTGGTGACTGGGGAGATACGCAGTATTTT
>few|NA|TRBJ1-1|TRBV5-4
CASSSGTFFTEAFF
TGTGCCAGCAGCTCCGGGACATTTTTCACTGAAGCTTTCTTT
>NA|NA|TRBJ1-6|TRBV7-2
CASRASGGRGSPLHF
TGTGCCAGCAGGGCATCGGGGGGGCGCGGTTCACCCCTCCACTTT
>NA|NA|TRBJ1-5|TRBV19
CASSIVSGNQPQHF
TGTGCCAGTAGTATAGTTTCGGGGAATCAGCCCCAGCATTTT
>NA|TRBD1|TRBJ1-1|TRBV27
CASSLTGANTEAFF
TGTGCCAGCAGTTTGACAGGGGCGAACACTGAAGCTTTCTTT
>NA|NA|TRBJ2-5|TRBV6-1
CASSEDMGRWETQYF
TGTGCCAGCAGTGAAGACATGGGCCGGTGGGAGACCCAGTACTTC
>NA|TRBD1|TRBJ1-4|TRBV11-2
CASSRYQGASEKLFF
TGTGCCAGCAGCCGATACCAGGGGGCTTCCGAAAAACTGTTTTTT